This entry describes one T cell receptor (beta chain). Its antigen remains unidentified. Unique molecular identifiers were used in preparing the TCRbeta library. Each CDR3 protein gets one entry after TCRdb re-called the PCR reads with MiXCR. Of fewer than 85,000 distinct CDR3 sequences detected, 12% to 15% appear once; the ten largest clones hold roughly 30%. The data belong to a study of T-cell reconstitution after alpha-beta-depleted transplantation in children. Germline V gene sequence: CDR1 MNHEY, CDR2 SVGAGI. This CDR3 comprises 18 residues. Trimming took 2 bases from V and 0 from J, leaving 17 bases between them. General observations from the study: Reports say that about two months after transplant, the alpha-beta T cells came out of several hundred graft clones that had expanded.

This specimen was PBMCs, mostly from graft donor cells, taken 180 days after TCRalphabeta/CD19-depleted stem cell transplant. The chain links TRBV6-5 to TRBJ2-1; D unresolved. This TCR was sampled from a male patient between 2 and 10 years old who had a stem cell transplant for acute lymphoblastic leukemia, so the T cells may come from the graft donor. CDR3 nucleotides: TGTGCCAGCAGTTACAACGCTAGACTGCCTAGCTCCTACAATGAGCAGTTCTTC. This translates into CASSYNARLPSSYNEQFF.